This T cell receptor (beta chain) was profiled in a study of cytomegalovirus exposure and HLA in healthy donors. Study-wide results and limits: The investigators catalogued under 200 TCR beta chains as cytomegalovirus-associated. The study carried out a later analysis of TCR beta sequences. It associated under 20,000 of them with specific HLA alleles at a false discovery rate of 0.05. The authors confirmed in vitro that three CMV-associated chains were specific for CMV antigens. Per a prior analysis, the majority of TCR beta V segments were productive roughly 90% or roughly 30% of the time.

13 Jbeta primers and 60 Vbeta primers were used for the PCR. Method: immunoSEQ multiplex PCR; TCRdb's copy keeps in-frame clones and lacks some. The sample consists of roughly 120,000 clones, over 60% of them appearing once. Comment on this clone: Its antigen is currently unknown.

Sequencing was performed on PBMCs. The sequence derives from a man aged 25 to 45 in good health and CMV-seropositive.

The CDR3 spells CASSRRQGVGLSETQYF. The CDR3 nucleotides read TGCGCCAGCAGCCGGAGACAGGGGGTCGGGCTGAGCGAGACCCAGTACTTC. This sequence joins TRBV5-1 and TRBJ2-5; 9 bases line up with TRBD1. The germline V gene has CDR1 SGHRS and CDR2 YFSETQ. The length of the CDR3 is 17 residues. V was clipped by 4 bases and J by 5 bases; unmatched bases: 15.